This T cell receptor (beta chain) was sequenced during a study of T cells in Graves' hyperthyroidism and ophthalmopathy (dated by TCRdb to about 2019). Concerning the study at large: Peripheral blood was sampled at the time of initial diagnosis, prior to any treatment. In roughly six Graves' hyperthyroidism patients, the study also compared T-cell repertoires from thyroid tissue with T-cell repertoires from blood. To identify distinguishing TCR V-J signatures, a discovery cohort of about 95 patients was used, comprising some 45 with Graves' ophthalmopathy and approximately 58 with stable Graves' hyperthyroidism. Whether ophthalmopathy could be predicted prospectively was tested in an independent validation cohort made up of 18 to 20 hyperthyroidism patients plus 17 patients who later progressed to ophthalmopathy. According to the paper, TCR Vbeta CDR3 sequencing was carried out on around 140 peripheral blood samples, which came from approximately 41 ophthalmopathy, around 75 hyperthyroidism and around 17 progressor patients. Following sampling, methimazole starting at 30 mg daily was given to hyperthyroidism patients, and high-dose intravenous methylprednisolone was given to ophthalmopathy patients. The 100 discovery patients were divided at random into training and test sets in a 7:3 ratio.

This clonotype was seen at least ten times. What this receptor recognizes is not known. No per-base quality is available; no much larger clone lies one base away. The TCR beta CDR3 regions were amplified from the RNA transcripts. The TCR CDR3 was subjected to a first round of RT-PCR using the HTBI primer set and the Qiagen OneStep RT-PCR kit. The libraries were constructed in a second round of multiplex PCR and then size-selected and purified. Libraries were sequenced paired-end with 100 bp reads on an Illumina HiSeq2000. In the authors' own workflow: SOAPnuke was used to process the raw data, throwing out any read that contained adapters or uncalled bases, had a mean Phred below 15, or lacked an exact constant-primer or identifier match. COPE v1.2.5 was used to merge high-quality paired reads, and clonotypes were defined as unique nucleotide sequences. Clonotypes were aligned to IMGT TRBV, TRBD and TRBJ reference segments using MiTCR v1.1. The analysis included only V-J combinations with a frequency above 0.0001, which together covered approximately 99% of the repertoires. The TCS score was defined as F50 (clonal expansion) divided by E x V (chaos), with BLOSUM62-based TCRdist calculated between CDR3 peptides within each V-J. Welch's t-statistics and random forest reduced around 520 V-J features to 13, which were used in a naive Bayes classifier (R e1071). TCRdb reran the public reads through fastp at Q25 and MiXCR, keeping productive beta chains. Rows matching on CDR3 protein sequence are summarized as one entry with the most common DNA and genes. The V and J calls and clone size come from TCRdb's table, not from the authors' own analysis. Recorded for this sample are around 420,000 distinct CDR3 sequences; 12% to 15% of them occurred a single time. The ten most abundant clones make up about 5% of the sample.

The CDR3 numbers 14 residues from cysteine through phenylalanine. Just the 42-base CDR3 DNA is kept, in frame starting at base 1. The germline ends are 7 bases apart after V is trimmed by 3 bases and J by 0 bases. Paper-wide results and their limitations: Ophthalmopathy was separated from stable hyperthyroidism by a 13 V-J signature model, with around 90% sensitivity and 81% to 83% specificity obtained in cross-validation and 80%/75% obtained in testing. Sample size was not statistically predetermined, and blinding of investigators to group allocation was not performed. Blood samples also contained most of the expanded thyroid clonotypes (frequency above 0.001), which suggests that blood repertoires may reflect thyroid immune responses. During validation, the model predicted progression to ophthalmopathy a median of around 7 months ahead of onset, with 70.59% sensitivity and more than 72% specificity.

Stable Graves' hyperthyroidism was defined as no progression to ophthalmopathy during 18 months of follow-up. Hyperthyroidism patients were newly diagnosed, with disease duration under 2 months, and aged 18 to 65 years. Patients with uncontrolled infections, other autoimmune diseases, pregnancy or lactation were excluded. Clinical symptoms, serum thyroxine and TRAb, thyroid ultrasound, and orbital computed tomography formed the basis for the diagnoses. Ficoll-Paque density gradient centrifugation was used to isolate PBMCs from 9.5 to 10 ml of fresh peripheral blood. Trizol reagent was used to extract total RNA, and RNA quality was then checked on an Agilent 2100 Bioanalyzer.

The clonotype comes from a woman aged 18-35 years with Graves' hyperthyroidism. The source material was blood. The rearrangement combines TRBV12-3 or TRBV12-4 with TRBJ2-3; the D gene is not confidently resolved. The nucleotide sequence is TGTGCCAGCAGTTTGGTCGGAAGCACAGATACGCAGTATTTT. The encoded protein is CASSLVGSTDTQYF.